Shown below are 2 T cell receptor beta chains from a single sample sequenced in a study of patients and donors after allogeneic stem cell transplantation. Each CDR3 protein is one row after TCRdb ran MiXCR on the RT-PCR reads. The sample yields about 40,000 distinct CDR3 sequences, about 30% seen once. Sequenced input: blood, either unsorted or a sorted T cell fraction (not recorded which). The source is a human donor who was either an allogeneic HSCT recipient or a stem cell or donor lymphocyte infusion donor (not recorded which). It is not recorded whose cells these are; they may come from a transplant donor.

Remarks on this clonotype: A junction end diverges from the germline sequence, so it may reflect a read error. CDR3 amino acids: CASSLFWGGHSNQPHHF. The CDR3 DNA is TGTGCCAGCAGTTTATTTTGGGGCGGCCATAGCAATCAGCCCCATCATTTT. This chain uses TRBV28 with TRBJ1-5; D perhaps matches TRBD1 (5 bases). The CDR3 covers 17 residues. Germline CDR1 reads MDHEN; CDR2 reads SYDVKM.

The chain combines TRBV20-1 with TRBJ1-6, with D hard to call. The CDR3 is made up of 16 amino acids. Germline lookup yields CDR1 DFQATT and CDR2 SNEGSKA (reference sequence). V was cut by 0 bases and J by 0 bases, with 9 bases left in between. CDR3 in DNA: TGCAGTGCTAGAGATGTACGGAGCTCCTATAATTCACCCCTCCACTTT. Its protein is CSARDVRSSYNSPLHF.